The 8 T cell receptor beta chains reported below all come from one sample, sequenced in a study of blood T cell repertoires in COVID-19 (dated by TCRdb to about 2020). The library was made by the immunoSEQ multiplex PCR assay. TCRdb took over this immuneACCESS table, retaining in-frame rearrangements with V and J assigned. Such tables are incomplete; in checked studies, under half of the missing clones stem from an unresolved V gene, and the remainder is unexplained. Counted in this sample were over 300,000 clones; 75% to 90% of them appeared once. The biggest ten clones account for less than 2.5% of the sample. Source material: PBMCs or T cells enriched from blood (not recorded which). The source is a man under 40 who had recovered from COVID-19.

The chain employs TRBV7-2 and TRBJ1-1, with TRBD1 matching 8 bases. With 4 bases clipped from V and 10 bases from J, the junction kept 5 bases outside the gene matches. Germline V gene data show CDR1 as SGHTA and CDR2 as FQGNSA. The CDR3 totals 12 residues. CDR3 in DNA: TGTGCCAGCAGCTCGGCAGGGGGCCCAGCTTTCTTT. Amino acid sequence: CASSSAGGPAFF.

The CDR3 sequence: CASSTLRTSGVTEQFF. CDR3 DNA: TGCGCCAGCAGCACCCTTAGAACGAGCGGGGTGACTGAGCAGTTCTTC. The rearrangement links TRBV4-1 to TRBJ2-1, with TRBD2 matching over 7 bases. V gave up 5 bases and J gave up 9 bases; unmatched junction bases: 16. The CDR3 length is 16 residues. The germline V gene encodes CDR1 MGHRA and CDR2 YSYEKL.

The chain carries TRBV24-1 and TRBJ1-1, with TRBD1 as a possible D gene (6 bases). Deletions cut 2 bases from V and 5 bases from J, with 14 bases between. Germline CDR1 is KGHDR and CDR2 is SFDVKD. This CDR3 comprises 15 residues. The CDR3 sequence is CATSDSGGAETEAFF. The CDR3 bases are TGTGCCACCAGTGATTCGGGGGGCGCGGAAACTGAAGCTTTCTTT.

This clone was seen a few times. The V and J genes are TRBV11-2 and TRBJ1-2; D is undetermined. With 0 bases removed from V and 2 bases from J, the gap between germline ends came to 4 bases. Germline CDR1 is SGHAT and CDR2 is FQNNGV. There are 13 residues in the CDR3. Here the CDR3 reads CASSLDGNYGYTF. CDR3 DNA sequence: TGTGCCAGCAGCTTAGACGGGAACTATGGCTACACCTTC. Complete variable domain (other parts from reference TRBV11-2 and TRBJ1-2): EAGVAQSPRYKIIEKRQSVAFWCNPISGHATLYWYQQILGQGPKLLIQFQNNGVVDDSQLPKDRFSAERLKGVDSTLKIQPAKLEDSAVYLCASSLDGNYGYTFGSGTRLTVV.

The chain employs TRBV18 and TRBJ1-2; D unclear. The CDR3 loop spans 12 amino acids. Germline CDR1 reads KGHSH; CDR2 reads LQKENI. The V end lost 2 bases, the J end lost 7 bases, and 8 bases lay between the germline ends. The CDR3 nucleotides are TGTGCCAGCTCACCAGACACTCTTGGCTACACCTTC. Residues: CASSPDTLGYTF.

The chain links TRBV12-5 to TRBJ2-1; 7 positions match TRBD1. The CDR3 runs 17 residues. Germline CDR1 reads LGHNT; CDR2 reads FRNRAP. V was clipped by 6 bases and J by 0 bases; unmatched bases: 11. CDR3 DNA sequence: TGTGCTAGTGGCCGGGACAGCGAACTATTCTCCTACAATGAGCAGTTCTTC. Its translation is CASGRDSELFSYNEQFF. The whole variable domain, remainder taken from reference TRBV12-5 and TRBJ2-1, is DARVTQTPRHKVTEMGQEVTMRCQPILGHNTVFWYRQTMMQGLELLAYFRNRAPLDDSGMPKDRFSAEMPDATLATLKIQPSEPRDSAVYFCASGRDSELFSYNEQFFGPGTRLTVL.

This clone was detected only once. The conserved phenylalanine or tryptophan is not found at the CDR3 terminus, so this likely reflects a read error. The DNA is left out, because the CDR3 cannot be placed on it with certainty; the CDR3 is given as TCRdb lists it. The chain combines TRBV7-9 with TRBJ1-2; the table's D call of TRBD1 was not tested on the DNA. Germline V gene lookup returns CDR1 SEHNR and CDR2 FQNEAQ (reference sequence). The CDR3 length is 13 residues, termini included. CDR3 residues: CASSLAGGTGPSL.

The V and J genes are TRBV5-4 and TRBJ2-3, with 12 bases identical to TRBD2. CDR1 is SGHNT and CDR2 is YYREEE in the germline V gene (reference sequence). The CDR3 is 16 amino acids. V dropped 4 bases and J dropped 1; count of bases not matched to a gene: 4. The CDR3 protein is CASSDRTSGGTDTQYF. CDR3 DNA: TGTGCCAGCAGCGATCGGACTAGCGGGGGCACAGATACGCAGTATTTT. The variable domain in full, completed from reference TRBV5-4 and TRBJ2-3, reads ETGVTQSPTHLIKTRGQQVTLRCSSQSGHNTVSWYQQALGQGPQFIFQYYREEENGRGNFPPRFSGLQFPNYSSELNVNALELDDSALYLCASSDRTSGGTDTQYFGPGTRLTVL.